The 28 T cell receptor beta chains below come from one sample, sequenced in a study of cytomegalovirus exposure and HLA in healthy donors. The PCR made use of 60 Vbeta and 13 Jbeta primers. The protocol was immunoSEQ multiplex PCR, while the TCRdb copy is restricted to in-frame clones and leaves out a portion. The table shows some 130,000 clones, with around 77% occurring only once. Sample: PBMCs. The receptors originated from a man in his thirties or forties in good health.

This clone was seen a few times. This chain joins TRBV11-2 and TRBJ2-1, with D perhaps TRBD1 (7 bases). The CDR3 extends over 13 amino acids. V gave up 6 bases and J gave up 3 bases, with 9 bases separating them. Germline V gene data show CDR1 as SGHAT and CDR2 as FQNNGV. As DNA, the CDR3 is TGTGCCAGCAGGCAGGGGGGCTACAATGAGCAGTTCTTC. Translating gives CASRQGGYNEQFF.

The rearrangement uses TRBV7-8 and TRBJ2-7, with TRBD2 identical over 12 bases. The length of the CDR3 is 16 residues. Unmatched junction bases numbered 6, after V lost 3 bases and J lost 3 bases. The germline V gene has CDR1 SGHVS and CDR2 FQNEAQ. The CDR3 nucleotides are TGTGCCAGCAGCTTGGCGACTAGCGGGAGCGTCTACGAGCAGTACTTC. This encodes CASSLATSGSVYEQYF.

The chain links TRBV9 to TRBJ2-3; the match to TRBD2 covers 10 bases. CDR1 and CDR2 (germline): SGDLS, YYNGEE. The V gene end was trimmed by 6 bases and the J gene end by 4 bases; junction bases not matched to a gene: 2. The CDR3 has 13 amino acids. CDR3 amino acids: CASTAGGADTQYF. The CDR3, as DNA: TGTGCCAGCACAGCGGGAGGGGCAGATACGCAGTATTTT.

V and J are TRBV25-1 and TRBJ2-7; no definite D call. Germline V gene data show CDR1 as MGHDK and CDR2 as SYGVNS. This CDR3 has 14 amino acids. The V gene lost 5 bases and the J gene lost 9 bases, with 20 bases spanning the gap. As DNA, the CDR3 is TGTGCCAGCAGTCCTCCCGTTGCAGGCCCAGGGCAGTACTTC. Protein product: CASSPPVAGPGQYF.

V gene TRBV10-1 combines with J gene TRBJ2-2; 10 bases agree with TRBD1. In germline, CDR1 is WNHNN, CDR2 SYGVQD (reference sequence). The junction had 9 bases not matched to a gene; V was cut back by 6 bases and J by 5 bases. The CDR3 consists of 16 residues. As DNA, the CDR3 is TGCGCCAGCAGAACTCAGGGGGACAGGGGTACCGGGGAGCTGTTTTTT. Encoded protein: CASRTQGDRGTGELFF.

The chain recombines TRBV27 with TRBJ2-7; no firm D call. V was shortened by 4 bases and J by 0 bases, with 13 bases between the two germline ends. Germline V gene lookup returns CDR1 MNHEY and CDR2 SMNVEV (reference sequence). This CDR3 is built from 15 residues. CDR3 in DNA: TGTGCCAGCAGTTATGAGGCCTCCACCTCCTACGAGCAGTACTTC. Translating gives CASSYEASTSYEQYF.

CDR3 coding DNA: TGTGCCAGCAGTTACTCCGGCCGGGTTAAAACAGATACGCAGTATTTT. This codes for CASSYSGRVKTDTQYF. The chain carries TRBV6-5 and TRBJ2-3; no reliable D call. The CDR3 runs to 16 residues. The V gene's germline CDR1 is MNHEY and CDR2 SVGAGI. V gave up 0 bases and J gave up 3 bases, with 13 bases separating them.

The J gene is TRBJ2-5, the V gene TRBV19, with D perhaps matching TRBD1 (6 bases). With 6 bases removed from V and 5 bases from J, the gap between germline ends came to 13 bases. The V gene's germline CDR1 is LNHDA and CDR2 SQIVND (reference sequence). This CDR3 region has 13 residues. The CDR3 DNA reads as TGTGCCAGTAGCAACAGGGAAAGGGAGACCCAGTACTTC. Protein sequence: CASSNRERETQYF.

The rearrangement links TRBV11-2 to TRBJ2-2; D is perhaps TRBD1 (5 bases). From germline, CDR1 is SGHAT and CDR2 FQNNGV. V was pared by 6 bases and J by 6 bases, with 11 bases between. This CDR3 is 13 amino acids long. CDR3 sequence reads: CASSFQGSGELFF. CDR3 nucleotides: TGTGCCAGCAGTTTCCAGGGATCCGGGGAGCTGTTTTTT.

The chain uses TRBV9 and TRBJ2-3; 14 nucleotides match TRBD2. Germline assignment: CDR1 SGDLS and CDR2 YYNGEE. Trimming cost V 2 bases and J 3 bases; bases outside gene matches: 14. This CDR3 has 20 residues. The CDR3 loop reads CASSVVGLAGGGSFTDTQYF. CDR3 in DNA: TGTGCCAGCAGCGTCGTCGGACTAGCGGGAGGTGGTTCGTTTACAGATACGCAGTATTTT.

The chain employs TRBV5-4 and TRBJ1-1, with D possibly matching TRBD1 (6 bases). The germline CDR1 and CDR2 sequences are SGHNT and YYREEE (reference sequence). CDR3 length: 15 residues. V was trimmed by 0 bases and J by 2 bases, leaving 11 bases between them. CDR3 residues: CASSLVSRGNTEAFF. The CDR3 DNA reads TGTGCCAGCAGCTTGGTCTCCAGGGGTAACACTGAAGCTTTCTTT.

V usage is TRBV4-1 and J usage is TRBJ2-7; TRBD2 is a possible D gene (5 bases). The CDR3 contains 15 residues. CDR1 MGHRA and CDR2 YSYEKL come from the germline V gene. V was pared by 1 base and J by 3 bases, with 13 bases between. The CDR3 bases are TGCGCCAGCAGCCAAGGAAGGAGCGGTTACTACGAGCAGTACTTC. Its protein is CASSQGRSGYYEQYF.

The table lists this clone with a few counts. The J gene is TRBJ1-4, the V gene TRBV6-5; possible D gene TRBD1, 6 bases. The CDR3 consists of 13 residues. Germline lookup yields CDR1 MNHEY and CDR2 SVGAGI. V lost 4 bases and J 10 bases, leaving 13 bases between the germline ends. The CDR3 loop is CASSSGDTGKLFF. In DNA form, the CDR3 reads TGTGCCAGCAGTTCCGGGGACACGGGAAAACTGTTTTTT.

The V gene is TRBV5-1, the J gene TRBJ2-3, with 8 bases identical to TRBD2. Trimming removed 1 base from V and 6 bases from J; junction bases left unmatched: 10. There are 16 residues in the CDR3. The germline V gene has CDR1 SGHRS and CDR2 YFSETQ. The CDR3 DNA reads TGCGCCAGCAGCTTGCAGGGGCGGGAGGTGGCGGATACGCAGTATTTT. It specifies CASSLQGREVADTQYF.

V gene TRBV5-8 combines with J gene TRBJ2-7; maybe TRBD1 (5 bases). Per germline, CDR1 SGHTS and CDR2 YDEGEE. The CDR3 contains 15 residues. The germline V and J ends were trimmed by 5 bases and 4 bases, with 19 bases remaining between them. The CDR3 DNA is TGTGCCAGCAGTTTCAGGGAAGTCGGGTTTTACGAGCAGTACTTC. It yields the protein CASSFREVGFYEQYF. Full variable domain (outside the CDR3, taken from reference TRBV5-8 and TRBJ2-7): EAGVTQSPTHLIKTRGQQATLRCSPISGHTSVYWYQQALGLGLQFLLWYDEGEERNRGNFPPRFSGRQFPNYSSELNVNALELEDSALYLCASSFREVGFYEQYFGPGTRLTVT.

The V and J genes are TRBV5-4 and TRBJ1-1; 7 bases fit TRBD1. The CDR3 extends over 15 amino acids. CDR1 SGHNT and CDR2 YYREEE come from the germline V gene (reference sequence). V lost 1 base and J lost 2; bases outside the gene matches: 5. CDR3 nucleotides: TGTGCCAGCAGCTTGTGGCCAGGGGGAAACACTGAAGCTTTCTTT. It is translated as CASSLWPGGNTEAFF.

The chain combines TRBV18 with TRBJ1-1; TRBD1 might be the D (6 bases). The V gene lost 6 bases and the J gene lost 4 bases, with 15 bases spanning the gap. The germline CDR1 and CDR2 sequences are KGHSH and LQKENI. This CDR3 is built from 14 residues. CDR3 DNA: TGTGCCAGCTCCCCCAGGGGTGGGGGCACTGAAGCTTTCTTT. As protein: CASSPRGGGTEAFF.

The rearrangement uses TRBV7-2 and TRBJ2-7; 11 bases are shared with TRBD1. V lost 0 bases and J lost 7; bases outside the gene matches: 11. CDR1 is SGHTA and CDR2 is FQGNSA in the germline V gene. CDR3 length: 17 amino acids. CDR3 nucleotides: TGTGCCAGCAGCTTAGCGCGGGGACAGGGGGTTTTTGGAGAGCAGTACTTC. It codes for CASSLARGQGVFGEQYF. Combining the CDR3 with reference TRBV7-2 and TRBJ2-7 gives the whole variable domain GAGVSQSPSNKVTEKGKDVELRCDPISGHTALYWYRQSLGQGLEFLIYFQGNSAPDKSGLPSDRFSAERTGGSVSTLTIQRTQQEDSAVYLCASSLARGQGVFGEQYFGPGTRLTVT.

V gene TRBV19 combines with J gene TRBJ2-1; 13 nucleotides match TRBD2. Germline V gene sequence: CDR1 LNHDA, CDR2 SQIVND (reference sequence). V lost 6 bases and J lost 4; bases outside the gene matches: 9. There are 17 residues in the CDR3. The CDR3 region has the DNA TGTGCCAGTAGCCCAACACCGGGACTAGCGGGGTACAATGAGCAGTTCTTC. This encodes CASSPTPGLAGYNEQFF.

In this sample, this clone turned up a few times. Written as DNA, the CDR3 is TGTGCCAGCAGAGGAGCGGTTGAGCAGTTCTTC. Its translation: CASRGAVEQFF. This chain joins TRBV7-8 and TRBJ2-1; possible D gene TRBD2, 5 bases. Germline V gene lookup returns CDR1 SGHVS and CDR2 FQNEAQ. V lost 6 bases and J 9 bases, leaving 9 bases between the germline ends. The CDR3 totals 11 residues. Full variable domain (remainder filled in from reference TRBV7-8 and TRBJ2-1): GAGVSQSPRYKVAKRGQDVALRCDPISGHVSLFWYQQALGQGPEFLTYFQNEAQLDKSGLPSDRFFAERPEGSVSTLKIQRTQQEDSAVYLCASRGAVEQFFGPGTRLTVL.

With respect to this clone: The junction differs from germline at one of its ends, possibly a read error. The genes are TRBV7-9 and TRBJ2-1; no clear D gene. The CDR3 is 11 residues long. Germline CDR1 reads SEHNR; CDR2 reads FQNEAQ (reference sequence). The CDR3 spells CSSQKENEQFF. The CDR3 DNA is TGTTCCAGCCAAAAAGAGAATGAGCAGTTCTTC.

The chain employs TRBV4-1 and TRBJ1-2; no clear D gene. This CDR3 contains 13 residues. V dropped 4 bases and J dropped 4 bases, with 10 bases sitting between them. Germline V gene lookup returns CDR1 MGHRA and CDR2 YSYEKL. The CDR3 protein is CASSPGSTYGYTF. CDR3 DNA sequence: TGCGCCAGCAGCCCCGGGAGTACCTATGGCTACACCTTC.

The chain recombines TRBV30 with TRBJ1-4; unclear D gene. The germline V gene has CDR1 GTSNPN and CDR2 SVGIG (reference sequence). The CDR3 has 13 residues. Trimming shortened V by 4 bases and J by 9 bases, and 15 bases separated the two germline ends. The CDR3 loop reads CAWNRERLQKLFF. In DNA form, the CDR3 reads TGTGCCTGGAACCGGGAGAGACTCCAAAAACTGTTTTTT.

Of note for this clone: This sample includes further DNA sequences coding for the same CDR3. The CDR3 protein is CASIDGQSYEQYF. CDR3 bases: TGTGCCAGCATCGATGGGCAGTCCTACGAGCAGTACTTC. The chain links TRBV7-8 to TRBJ2-7; the D is unclear. The CDR3 loop spans 13 amino acids. Germline values: CDR1 SGHVS, CDR2 FQNEAQ. Trimming shortened V by 7 bases and J by 1 base, and 11 bases separated the two germline ends.

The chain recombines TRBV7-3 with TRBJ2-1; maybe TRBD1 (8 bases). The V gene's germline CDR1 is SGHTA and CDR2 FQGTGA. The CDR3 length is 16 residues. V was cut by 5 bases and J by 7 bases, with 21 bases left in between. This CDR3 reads CASSAQGARGSNEQFF. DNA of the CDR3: TGTGCCAGCAGCGCGCAGGGGGCTCGCGGGAGTAATGAGCAGTTCTTC. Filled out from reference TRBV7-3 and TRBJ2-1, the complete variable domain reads GAGVSQTPSNKVTEKGKYVELRCDPISGHTALYWYRQSLGQGPEFLIYFQGTGAADDSGLPNDRFFAVRPEGSVSTLKIQRTERGDSAVYLCASSAQGARGSNEQFFGPGTRLTVL.

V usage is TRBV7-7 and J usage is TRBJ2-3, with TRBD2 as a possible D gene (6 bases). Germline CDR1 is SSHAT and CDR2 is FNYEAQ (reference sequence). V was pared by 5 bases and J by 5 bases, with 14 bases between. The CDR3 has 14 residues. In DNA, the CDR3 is TGTGCCAGCAGCCGGGACTTCGGGAGAGATACGCAGTATTTT. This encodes CASSRDFGRDTQYF.

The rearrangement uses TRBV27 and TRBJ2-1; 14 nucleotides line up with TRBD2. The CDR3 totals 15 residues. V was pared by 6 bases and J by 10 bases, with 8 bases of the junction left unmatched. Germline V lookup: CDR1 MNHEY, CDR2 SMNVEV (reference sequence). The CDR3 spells CASRTGTSGRGEQFF. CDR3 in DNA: TGTGCCAGCAGAACCGGGACTAGCGGGAGAGGCGAGCAGTTCTTC.

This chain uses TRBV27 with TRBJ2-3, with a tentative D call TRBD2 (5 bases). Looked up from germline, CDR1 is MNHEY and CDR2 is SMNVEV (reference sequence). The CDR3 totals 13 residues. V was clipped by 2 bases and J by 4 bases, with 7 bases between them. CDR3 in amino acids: CASSLTRADTQYF. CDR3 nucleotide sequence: TGTGCCAGCAGTTTAACGCGGGCAGATACGCAGTATTTT.